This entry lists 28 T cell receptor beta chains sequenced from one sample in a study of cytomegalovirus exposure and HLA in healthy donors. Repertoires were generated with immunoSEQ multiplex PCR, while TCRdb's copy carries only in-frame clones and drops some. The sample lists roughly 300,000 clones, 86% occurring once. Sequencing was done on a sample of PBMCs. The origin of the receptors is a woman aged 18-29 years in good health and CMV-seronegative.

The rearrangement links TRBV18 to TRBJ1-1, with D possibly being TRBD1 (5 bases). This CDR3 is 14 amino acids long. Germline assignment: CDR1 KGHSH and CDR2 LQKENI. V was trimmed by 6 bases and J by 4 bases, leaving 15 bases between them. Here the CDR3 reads CASSLGGEGTEAFF. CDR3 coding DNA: TGTGCCAGCTCGCTGGGGGGTGAGGGCACTGAAGCTTTCTTT.

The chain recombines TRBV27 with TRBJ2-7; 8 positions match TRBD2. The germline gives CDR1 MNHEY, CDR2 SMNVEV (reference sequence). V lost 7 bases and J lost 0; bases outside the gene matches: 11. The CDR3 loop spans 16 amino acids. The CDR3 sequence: CASKLSGLVASYEQYF. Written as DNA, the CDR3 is TGTGCCAGCAAACTATCGGGACTAGTGGCCTCCTACGAGCAGTACTTC.

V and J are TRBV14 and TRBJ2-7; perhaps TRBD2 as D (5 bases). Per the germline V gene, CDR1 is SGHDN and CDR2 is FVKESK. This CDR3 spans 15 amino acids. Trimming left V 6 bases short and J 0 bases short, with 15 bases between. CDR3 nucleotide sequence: TGTGCCAGCAGTTCACTGACGGGGTTCTCCTACGAGCAGTACTTC. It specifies CASSSLTGFSYEQYF.

The CDR3 DNA follows: TGTGCCAGCAGTTCCGGGGTGGTCCACGAGCAGTACTTC. As protein: CASSSGVVHEQYF. The chain links TRBV28 to TRBJ2-7, with a possible D match to TRBD2 (5 bases). The CDR3 is made up of 13 amino acids. Trimming pared 4 bases from V and 5 bases from J, leaving 12 bases between. Germline V lookup: CDR1 MDHEN, CDR2 SYDVKM.

The CDR3 DNA follows: TGCAGCGTTGAAGAAGCGGGAGGGGGCCAAGAGACCCAGTACTTC. The encoded protein is CSVEEAGGGQETQYF. The chain employs TRBV29-1 and TRBJ2-5, with 10 positions matching TRBD2. The germline V gene encodes CDR1 SQVTM and CDR2 ANQGSEA. The CDR3 totals 15 residues. V shed 0 bases and J 1 base; nucleotides not matched to a gene: 2.

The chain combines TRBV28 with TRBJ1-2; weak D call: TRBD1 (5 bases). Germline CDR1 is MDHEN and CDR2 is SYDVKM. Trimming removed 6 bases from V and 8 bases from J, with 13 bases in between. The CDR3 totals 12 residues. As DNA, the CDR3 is TGTGCCAGCAGGCAGGGAACAAGAGGCTACACCTTC. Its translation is CASRQGTRGYTF.

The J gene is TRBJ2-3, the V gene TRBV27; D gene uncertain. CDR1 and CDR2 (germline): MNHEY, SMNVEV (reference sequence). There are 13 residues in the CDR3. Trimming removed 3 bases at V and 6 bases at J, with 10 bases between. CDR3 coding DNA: TGTGCCAGCAGTTTGGGCTTGTCCGATACGCAGTATTTT. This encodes CASSLGLSDTQYF.

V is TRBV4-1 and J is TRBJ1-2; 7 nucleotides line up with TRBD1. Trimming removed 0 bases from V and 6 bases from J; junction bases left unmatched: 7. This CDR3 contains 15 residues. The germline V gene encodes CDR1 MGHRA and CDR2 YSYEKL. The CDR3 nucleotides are TGCGCCAGCAGCCAAGACGGAGACAGGGTCGATGGCTACACCTTC. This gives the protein CASSQDGDRVDGYTF.

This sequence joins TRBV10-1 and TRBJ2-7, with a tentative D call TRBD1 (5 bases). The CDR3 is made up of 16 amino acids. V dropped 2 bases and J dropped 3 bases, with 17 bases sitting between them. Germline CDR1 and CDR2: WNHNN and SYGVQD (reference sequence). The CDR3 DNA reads TGCGCCAGCAGTGAGCCCCCGGCGACAGACAGCTACGAGCAGTACTTC. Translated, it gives CASSEPPATDSYEQYF.

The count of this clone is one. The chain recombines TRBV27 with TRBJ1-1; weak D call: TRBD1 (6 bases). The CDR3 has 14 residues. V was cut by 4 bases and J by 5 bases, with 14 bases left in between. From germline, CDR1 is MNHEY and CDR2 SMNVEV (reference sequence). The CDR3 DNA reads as TGTGCCAGCAGTTCATCGGGACACTGGACTGAAGCTTTCTTT. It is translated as CASSSSGHWTEAFF.

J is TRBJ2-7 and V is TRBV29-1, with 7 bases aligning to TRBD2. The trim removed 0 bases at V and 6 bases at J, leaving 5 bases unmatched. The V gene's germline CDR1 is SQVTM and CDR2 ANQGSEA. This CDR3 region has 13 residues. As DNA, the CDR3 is TGCAGCGTTGAAGACCCGGGGGGAGGCGAGCAGTACTTC. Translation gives CSVEDPGGGEQYF.

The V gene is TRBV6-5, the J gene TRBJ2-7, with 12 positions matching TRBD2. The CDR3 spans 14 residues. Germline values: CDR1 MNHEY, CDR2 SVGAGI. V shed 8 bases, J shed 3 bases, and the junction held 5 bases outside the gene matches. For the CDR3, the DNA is TGTGCCAGCCGGACTAGCGGGAATAGCTACGAGCAGTACTTC. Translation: CASRTSGNSYEQYF.

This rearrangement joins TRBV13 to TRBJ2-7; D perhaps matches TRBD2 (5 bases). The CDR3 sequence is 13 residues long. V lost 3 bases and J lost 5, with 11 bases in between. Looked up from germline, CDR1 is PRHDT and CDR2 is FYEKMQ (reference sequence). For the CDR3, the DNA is TGTGCCAGCAGCTTTAGGGCCGGGGACGAGCAGTACTTC. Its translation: CASSFRAGDEQYF. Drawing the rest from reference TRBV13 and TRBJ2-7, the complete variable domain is AAGVIQSPRHLIKEKRETATLKCYPIPRHDTVYWYQQGPGQDPQFLISFYEKMQSDKGSIPDRFSAQQFSDYHSELNMSSLELGDSALYFCASSFRAGDEQYFGPGTRLTVT.

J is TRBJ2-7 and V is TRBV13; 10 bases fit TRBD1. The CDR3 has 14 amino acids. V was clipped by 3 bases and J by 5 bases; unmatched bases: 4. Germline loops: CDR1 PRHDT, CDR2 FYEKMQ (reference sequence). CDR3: CASSLGQGRDEQYF. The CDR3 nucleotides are TGTGCCAGCAGCTTGGGACAGGGGAGGGACGAGCAGTACTTC. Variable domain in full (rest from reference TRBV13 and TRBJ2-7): AAGVIQSPRHLIKEKRETATLKCYPIPRHDTVYWYQQGPGQDPQFLISFYEKMQSDKGSIPDRFSAQQFSDYHSELNMSSLELGDSALYFCASSLGQGRDEQYFGPGTRLTVT.

The chain's CDR3 is CASSSGAGGTEAFF. For the CDR3, the DNA is TGCGCCAGCAGCTCCGGGGCCGGAGGGACTGAAGCTTTCTTT. This chain uses TRBV5-1 with TRBJ1-1, with D perhaps TRBD1 (5 bases). There are 14 residues in the CDR3. V lost 3 bases and J 5 bases, leaving 14 bases between the germline ends. Germline CDR1 SGHRS, CDR2 YFSETQ.

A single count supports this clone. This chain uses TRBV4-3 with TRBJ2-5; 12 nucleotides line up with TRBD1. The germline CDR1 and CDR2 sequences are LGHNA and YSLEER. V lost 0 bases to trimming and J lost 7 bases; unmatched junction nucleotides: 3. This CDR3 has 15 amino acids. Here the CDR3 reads CASSQDGTGGWTQYF. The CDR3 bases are TGCGCCAGCAGCCAAGATGGGACAGGGGGCTGGACCCAGTACTTC.

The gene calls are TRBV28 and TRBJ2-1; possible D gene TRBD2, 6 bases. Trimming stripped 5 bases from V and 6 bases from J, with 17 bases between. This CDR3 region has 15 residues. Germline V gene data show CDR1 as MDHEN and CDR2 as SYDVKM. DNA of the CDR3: TGTGCCAGCAGTATCCGGACCTGGGAGGTCAATGAGCAGTTCTTC. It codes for CASSIRTWEVNEQFF.

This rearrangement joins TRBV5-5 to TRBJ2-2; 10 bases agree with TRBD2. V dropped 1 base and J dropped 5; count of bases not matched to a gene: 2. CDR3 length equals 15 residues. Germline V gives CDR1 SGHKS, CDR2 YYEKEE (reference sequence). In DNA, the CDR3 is TGTGCCAGCAGCTTGTCGGGACTAGCGACCGGGGAGCTGTTTTTT. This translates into CASSLSGLATGELFF. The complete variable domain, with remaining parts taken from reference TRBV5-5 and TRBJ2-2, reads DAGVTQSPTHLIKTRGQQVTLRCSPISGHKSVSWYQQVLGQGPQFIFQYYEKEERGRGNFPDRFSARQFPNYSSELNVNALLLGDSALYLCASSLSGLATGELFFGEGSRLTVL.

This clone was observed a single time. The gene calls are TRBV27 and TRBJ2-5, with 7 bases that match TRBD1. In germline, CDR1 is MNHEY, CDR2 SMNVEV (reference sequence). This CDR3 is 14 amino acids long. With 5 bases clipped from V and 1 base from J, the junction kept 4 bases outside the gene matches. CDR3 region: CASSRGGRQETQYF. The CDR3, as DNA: TGTGCCAGCAGTAGAGGGGGCCGCCAAGAGACCCAGTACTTC.

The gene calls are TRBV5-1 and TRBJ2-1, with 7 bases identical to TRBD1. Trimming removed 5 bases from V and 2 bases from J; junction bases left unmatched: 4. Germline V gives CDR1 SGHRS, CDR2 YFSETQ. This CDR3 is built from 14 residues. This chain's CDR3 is CASSKGAPYNEQFF. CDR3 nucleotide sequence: TGCGCCAGCAGTAAGGGGGCGCCCTACAATGAGCAGTTCTTC.

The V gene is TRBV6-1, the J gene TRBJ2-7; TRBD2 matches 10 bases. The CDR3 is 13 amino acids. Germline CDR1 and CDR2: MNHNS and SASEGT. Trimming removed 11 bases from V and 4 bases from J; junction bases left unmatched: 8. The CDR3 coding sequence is TGTGCCGTCGAGCGGGAGGGCCTTTACGAGCAGTACTTC. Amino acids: CAVEREGLYEQYF.

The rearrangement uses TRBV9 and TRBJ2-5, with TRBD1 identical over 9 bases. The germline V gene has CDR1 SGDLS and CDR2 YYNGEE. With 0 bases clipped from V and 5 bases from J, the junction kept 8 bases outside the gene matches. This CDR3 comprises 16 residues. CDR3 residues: CASSVGTGDTWETQYF. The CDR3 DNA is TGTGCCAGCAGCGTAGGGACAGGGGATACTTGGGAGACCCAGTACTTC.

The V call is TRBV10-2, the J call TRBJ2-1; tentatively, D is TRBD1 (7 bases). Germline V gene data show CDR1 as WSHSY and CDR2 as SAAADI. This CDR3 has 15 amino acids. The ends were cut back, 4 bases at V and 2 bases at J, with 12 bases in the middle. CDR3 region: CASSGARGAYNEQFF. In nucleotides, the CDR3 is TGCGCCAGCAGTGGAGCCAGGGGGGCCTACAATGAGCAGTTCTTC.

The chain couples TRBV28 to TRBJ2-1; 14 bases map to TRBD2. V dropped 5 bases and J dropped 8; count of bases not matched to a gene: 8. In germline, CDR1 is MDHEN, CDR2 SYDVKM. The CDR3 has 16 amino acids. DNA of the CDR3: TGTGCCAGCAGTACGACTAGCGGGAGGGCTTTGCATGAGCAGTTCTTC. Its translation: CASSTTSGRALHEQFF.

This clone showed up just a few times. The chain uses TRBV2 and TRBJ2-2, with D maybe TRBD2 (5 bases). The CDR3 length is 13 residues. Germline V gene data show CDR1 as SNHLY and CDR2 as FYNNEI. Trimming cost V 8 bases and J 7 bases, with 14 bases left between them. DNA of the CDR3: TGTGCCAGCGGATGGACCCGGGACGGGGAGCTGTTTTTT. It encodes CASGWTRDGELFF.

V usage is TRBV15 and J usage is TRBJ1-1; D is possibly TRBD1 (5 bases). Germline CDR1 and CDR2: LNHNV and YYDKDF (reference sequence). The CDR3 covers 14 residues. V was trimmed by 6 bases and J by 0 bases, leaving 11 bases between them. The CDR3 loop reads CATRATVLNTEAFF. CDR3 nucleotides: TGTGCCACCAGGGCGACAGTACTGAACACTGAAGCTTTCTTT.

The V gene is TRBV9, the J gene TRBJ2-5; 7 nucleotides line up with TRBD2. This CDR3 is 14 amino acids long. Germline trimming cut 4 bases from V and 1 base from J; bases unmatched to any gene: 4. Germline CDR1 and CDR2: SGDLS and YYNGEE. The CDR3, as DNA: TGTGCCAGCAGCTTCGCTAGCGGCCAAGAGACCCAGTACTTC. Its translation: CASSFASGQETQYF.

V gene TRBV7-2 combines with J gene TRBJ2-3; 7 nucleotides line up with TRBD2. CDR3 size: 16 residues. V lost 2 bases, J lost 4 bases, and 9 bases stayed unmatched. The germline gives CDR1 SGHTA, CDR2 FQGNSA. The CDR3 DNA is TGTGCCAGCAGCTTATCGCCAGCGGGATTTGCAGATACGCAGTATTTT. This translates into CASSLSPAGFADTQYF.